The clone carrying this TCR beta chain was seen ten or more times. Its antigen is not identified. The data originate from a study of T-cell memory formation after mild COVID-19. Study-wide results and limits: Whether day 37 second-wave clones are SARS-CoV-2-specific was not confirmed. Clones that contracted from day 15 to 85 had balanced CD4/CD8; later expanders were CD4+ biased.

The V end was cut by 7 bases, the J end by 4 bases, with 13 bases between. The CDR3 is 13 residues long. Per the germline V gene, CDR1 is SNHLY and CDR2 is FYNNEI. 5'RACE with constant-segment primers built TCRalpha and TCRbeta cDNA libraries with UMIs. TCRdb reprocessed the 5' RACE reads with MiXCR, giving one entry per CDR3 protein. The data hold about 320,000 distinct CDR3 sequences, with approximately 15% observed a single time. The chain employs TRBV2 and TRBJ2-5; TRBD1 might be the D (8 bases). Sequenced: PBMCs or a T cell subset sorted from them (not recorded which). This sequence was found in a man aged 18 to 35 who had mild COVID-19 (a few samples of this study predate the infection). Cell type and time point are not known. Written as DNA, the CDR3 is TGTGCCAGCAAGGACAGGGAGGGAGAGACCCAGTACTTC. It yields the protein CASKDREGETQYF.